This T cell receptor (beta chain) was sequenced in a study of CD4 T cells in relation to SARS-CoV-2 and coronaviruses (dated by TCRdb to about 2021). About the study as a whole: The ViraFEST assay cultured PBMCs with antigen for more than nine days, then sequenced TCR beta CDR3s to find antigen-specific clonal expansions. At the level of individual TCR clonotypes, the study evaluated whether memory CD4+ T cells crossreact between the spike proteins of SARS-CoV-2 and those of common cold coronaviruses. Patient-derived lymphoblastoid cell lines were used to map the HLA restriction of shared crossreactive spike epitopes. Expansion assays from other donors in the study were sequenced with a different, Illumina-based TCR-beta assay. An HIV-1 Nef peptide pool or a no-peptide culture served as the negative reference condition. The Adaptive Biotechnologies TCR-sequencing kit was used for samples from a few pre-COVID donors and for the naive versus memory experiments, whereas the other data were Illumina-based.

About this clone itself: The clone's antigen remains unknown. One base away there is no much larger clone; base qualities are not given.

CD4+ T cells from unexposed donors were collected before the COVID-19 pandemic (2011-2018). After approximately eleven days of culture, CD4+ T cells were isolated with the EasySep CD4+ T cell isolation kit. Unexposed donor CD4+ T cells were tested for reactivity to SARS-CoV-2 S and N and four common cold coronavirus spike pools, as cell number allowed. Each well received approximately 2.2 million PBMCs, cultured in IMDM supplemented with approximately 4.5% human AB serum and approximately 9.7 IU/ml IL-2. Half of the culture medium was replaced with fresh IL-2-containing medium on days 3 and 7. Each peptide culture condition was generally run in triplicate replicate wells. Leukapheresis product for the unexposed donors was purchased commercially. PBMCs were isolated from leukapheresis product or whole blood by Ficoll-Paque PLUS gradient centrifugation. PBMCs were either cryopreserved at -140°C or used fresh in the expansion assay. The QIAamp Micro DNA Kit was used to extract genomic DNA from the CD4+ T cells.

The CDR3 starts with the cysteine, ends with the phenylalanine, and has 15 residues. Just CDR3 DNA is preserved here, 45 bases in frame from base 1. Trimming at the junction amounts to 4 bases on V and 0 bases on J, and the germline ends lie 14 bases apart. From a lookup of the germline V gene, CDR1 and CDR2 are SGDLS and YYNGEE. Broad study findings and their caveats: No donor contributed both pre-pandemic and post-infection samples, which limited tracing the source of pre-existing responses. Crossreactive clones showed significantly weaker SARS-CoV-2-driven expansion than monoreactive clones, consistent with antigenic imprinting. Since the crossreactivity analysis centred on spike protein, crossreactivity against other viral proteins was not assessed. Memory CD4+ clonotypes crossrecognizing SARS-CoV-2 and at least one common cold coronavirus spike were found in roughly 65% of donors. Small numbers of patients and of tested TCRs were a limitation of the study.

Libraries were constructed by the immunoSEQ multiplex PCR assay. The source study handled its data this way. Preprocessing removed nonproductive sequences and CDR3s not starting with C, not ending with F or W, or shorter than 7 amino acids. The MANAFEST web app identified antigen-specific clonotypes based on expansion compared with the reference and other culture wells. To be counted as positive, a clone had to show significant expansion compared with the reference culture, at an FDR below 0.05, in 2 of 3 replicate wells. A further requirement for positive clones was significant expansion compared with all other tandem wells, along with an odds ratio above 5. Pairwise Levenshtein distance, computed with the stringdist R package after three terminal residues were trimmed from each end, was used as the measure of CDR3 homology. TCRdb holds this immuneACCESS table with in-frame rearrangements only. Some clones are missing; in checked studies, unresolved V genes explain under half, and the rest has no known cause. V and J calls and clone size follow that table, whereas D and trimming were derived from the DNA. The sample profile shows some 29,000 clones; roughly three quarters of them were found once. Around 15% of the sample rests with the top ten.

The material sequenced was CD4+ T cells from PBMCs, cultured in vitro. The chain couples TRBV9 to TRBJ2-7; the D element could tentatively be TRBD1 or TRBD2, as 6 bases agree for each. The sequence came from a human donor in good health. The CDR3 reads CASSLQGTGSYEQYF. Here is the DNA: TGTGCCAGCAGCCTCCAGGGGACTGGCTCCTACGAGCAGTACTTC.